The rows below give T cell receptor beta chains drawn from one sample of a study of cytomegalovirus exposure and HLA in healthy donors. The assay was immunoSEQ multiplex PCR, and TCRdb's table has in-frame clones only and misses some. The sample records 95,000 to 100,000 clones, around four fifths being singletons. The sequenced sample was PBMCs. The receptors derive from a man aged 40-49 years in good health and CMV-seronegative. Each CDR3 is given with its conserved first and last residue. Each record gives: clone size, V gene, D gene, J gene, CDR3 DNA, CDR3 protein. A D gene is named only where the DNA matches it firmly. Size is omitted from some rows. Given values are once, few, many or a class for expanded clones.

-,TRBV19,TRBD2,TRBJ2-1,TGTGCCAGTAGGAACCCAGCGGGGGGGTTCAATGAGCAGTTCTTC,CASRNPAGGFNEQFF
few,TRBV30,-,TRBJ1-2,TGTGCCTGGAGTGTACGGCGGGCCGAGCAAGGCTACACCTTC,CAWSVRRAEQGYTF
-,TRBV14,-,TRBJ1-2,TGTGCCAGCAGCCAAGTTCCCCCGGGGACTGTCCAAAACTATGGCTACACCTTC,CASSQVPPGTVQNYGYTF
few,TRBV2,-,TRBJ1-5,TGTGCCAGCAGTGAACTGGACTTAGTATTGAATCAGCCCCAGCATTTT,CASSELDLVLNQPQHF
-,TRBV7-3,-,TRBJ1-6,TGTGCCAGCAGCCCCCACGGGGACTCGCCCCTCCACTTT,CASSPHGDSPLHF
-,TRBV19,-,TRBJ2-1,TGTGCCAGTTCAGATGAGCAGTTCTTC,CASSDEQFF
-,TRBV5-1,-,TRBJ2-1,TGCGCCAGCACCCTTGGTAGTCAACCCAATGAGCAGTTCTTC,CASTLGSQPNEQFF
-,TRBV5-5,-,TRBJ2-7,TGTGCCAGCAGCCTTGGGACACCCGCATCCTACGAGCAGTACTTC,CASSLGTPASYEQYF
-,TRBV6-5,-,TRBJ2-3,TGTGCCAGCAGTTACGACACCACAGATACGCAGTATTTT,CASSYDTTDTQYF
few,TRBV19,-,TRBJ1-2,TGTGCCAGTAGTATCGGAGGACAGCCCCATAACTATGGCTACACCTTC,CASSIGGQPHNYGYTF
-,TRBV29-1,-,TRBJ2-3,TGCAGCGTTGCGTTCCAGGCAGATACGCAGTATTTT,CSVAFQADTQYF
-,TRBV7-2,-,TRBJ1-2,TGTGCCAGCAGCTTAGCGCCGGGGGATAACTATGGCTACACCTTC,CASSLAPGDNYGYTF
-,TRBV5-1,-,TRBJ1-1,TGCGCCAGCAGCCGGGGGGAGATGAACACTGAAGCTTTCTTT,CASSRGEMNTEAFF
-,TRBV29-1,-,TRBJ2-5,TGCAGCGCACTACAGGGGAGGAGAGAGACCCAGTACTTC,CSALQGRRETQYF